The sample holds a few counts of the clone carrying this T cell receptor beta chain. No antigen is known for it. Per-sample PBMC isolation yielded at least 6.5 million cells. The sample belongs to a study of blood T cells in healthy people across ages. General study points: Naive CD4+ cells and diversity were both higher in long-lived donors than in aged donors. There was a strong correlation between TCR beta diversity and naive T cell percentage. Those diversity estimates obtained from one million T cells were thought to be underestimates.

Primed by a sample-barcoded 5' primer and a J-beta primer mix, a second PCR proceeded for roughly 6 to 12 cycles. TCRdb re-called the 5' RACE reads with MiXCR, one entry per CDR3 protein. The sample yields some 1 million distinct CDR3 sequences, around 43% seen once. Trimming removed 2 bases at V and 3 bases at J, with 10 bases between. Per the germline V gene, CDR1 is MNHEY and CDR2 is SVGEGT. The CDR3 is 14 amino acids. The sample taken for sequencing was blood. The TCR originated in a woman aged 55-69 years in good health. This chain uses TRBV6-2 or TRBV6-3 with TRBJ2-5; D might be TRBD1 (5 bases). The CDR3 DNA reads as TGTGCCAGCAGTTACGGCCGCAGGGAAGAGACCCAGTACTTC. Translating it yields CASSYGRREETQYF.